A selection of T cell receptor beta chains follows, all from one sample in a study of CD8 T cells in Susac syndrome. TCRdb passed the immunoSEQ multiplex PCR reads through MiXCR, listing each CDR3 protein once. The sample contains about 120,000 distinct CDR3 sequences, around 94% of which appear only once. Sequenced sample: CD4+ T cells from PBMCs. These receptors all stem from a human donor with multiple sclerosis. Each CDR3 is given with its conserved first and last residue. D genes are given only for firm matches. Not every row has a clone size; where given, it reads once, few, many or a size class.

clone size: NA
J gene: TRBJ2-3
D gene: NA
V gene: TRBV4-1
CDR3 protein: CASSRRSSGTDTQYF
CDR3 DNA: TGCGCCAGCAGTAGACGGTCTTCAGGGACAGATACGCAGTATTTT

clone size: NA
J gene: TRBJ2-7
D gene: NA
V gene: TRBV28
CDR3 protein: CASQGGGLGEQYF
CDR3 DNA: TGTGCCTCCCAGGGGGGCGGGCTCGGCGAGCAGTACTTC

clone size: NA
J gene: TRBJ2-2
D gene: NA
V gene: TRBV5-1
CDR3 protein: CASSLRRGDTGELFF
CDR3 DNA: TGCGCCAGCAGCTTGAGAAGGGGCGACACCGGGGAGCTGTTTTTT

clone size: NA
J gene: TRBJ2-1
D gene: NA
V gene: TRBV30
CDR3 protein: CAWIRGRGGHNEQFF
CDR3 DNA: TGTGCCTGGATCAGGGGTAGGGGGGGCCACAATGAGCAGTTCTTC

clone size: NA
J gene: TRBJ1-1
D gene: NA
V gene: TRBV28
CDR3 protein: CATSEALNTEAFF
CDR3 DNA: TGTGCCACCTCAGAGGCTTTGAACACTGAAGCTTTCTTT

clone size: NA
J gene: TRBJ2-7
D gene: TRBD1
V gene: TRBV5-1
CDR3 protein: CASSSLLRDSSYEQYF
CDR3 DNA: TGCGCCAGCAGCTCCCTGCTCCGGGACAGCTCCTACGAGCAGTACTTC

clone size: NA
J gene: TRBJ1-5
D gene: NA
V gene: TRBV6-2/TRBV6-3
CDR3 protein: CASSYSSGAGANQPQHF
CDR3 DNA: TGTGCCAGCAGTTACTCGAGTGGGGCAGGGGCAAATCAGCCCCAGCATTTT

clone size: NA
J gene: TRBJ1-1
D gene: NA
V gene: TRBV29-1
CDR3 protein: CSAVKTEAFF
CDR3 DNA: TGCAGCGCAGTAAAGACTGAAGCTTTCTTT

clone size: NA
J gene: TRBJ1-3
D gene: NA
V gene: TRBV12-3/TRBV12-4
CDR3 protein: CASSLGQYSGNTIYF
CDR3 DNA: TGTGCCAGCAGTTTAGGGCAGTATTCTGGAAACACCATATATTTT

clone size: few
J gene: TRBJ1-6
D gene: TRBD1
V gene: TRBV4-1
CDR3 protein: CASSDRDNSPLHF
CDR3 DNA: TGCGCCAGCAGCGACAGGGATAATTCACCCCTCCACTTT

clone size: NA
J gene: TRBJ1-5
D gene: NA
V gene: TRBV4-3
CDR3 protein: CASSQDVARHSNQPQHF
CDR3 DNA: TGCGCCAGCAGCCAAGATGTGGCCAGACATAGCAATCAGCCCCAGCATTTT

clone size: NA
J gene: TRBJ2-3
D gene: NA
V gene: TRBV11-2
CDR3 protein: CASSPIPPSPSDTQYF
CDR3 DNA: TGTGCCAGCAGCCCAATCCCCCCCTCTCCATCAGATACGCAGTATTTT

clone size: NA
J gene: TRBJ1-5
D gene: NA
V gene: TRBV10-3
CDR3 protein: CAISGGTDQPQHF
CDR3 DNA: TGTGCCATCAGTGGGGGGACGGATCAGCCCCAGCATTTT

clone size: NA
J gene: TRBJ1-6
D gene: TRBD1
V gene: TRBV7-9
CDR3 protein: CASSLVDRAYNSPLHF
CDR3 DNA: TGTGCCAGCAGCTTAGTCGACAGGGCGTATAATTCACCCCTCCACTTT

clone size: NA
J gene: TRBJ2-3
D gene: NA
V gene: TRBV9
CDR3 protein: CASSTFLGTDTQYF
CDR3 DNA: TGTGCCAGCAGCACCTTTTTGGGCACAGATACGCAGTATTTT

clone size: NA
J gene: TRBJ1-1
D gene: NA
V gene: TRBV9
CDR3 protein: CASSVFEDTEAFF
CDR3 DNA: TGTGCCAGCAGCGTTTTCGAGGACACTGAAGCTTTCTTT

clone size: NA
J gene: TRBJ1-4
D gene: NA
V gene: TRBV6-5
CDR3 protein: CASSSRATNEKLFF
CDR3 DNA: TGTGCCAGCAGCTCGAGAGCAACTAATGAAAAACTGTTTTTT

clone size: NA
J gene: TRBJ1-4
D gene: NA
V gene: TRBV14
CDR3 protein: CASSQARVKGRGEKLFF
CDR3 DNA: TGTGCCAGCAGCCAAGCGCGGGTAAAAGGGAGAGGGGAAAAACTGTTTTTT

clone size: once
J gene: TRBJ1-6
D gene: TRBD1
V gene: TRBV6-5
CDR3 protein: CASRGTGANSPLHF
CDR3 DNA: TGTGCCAGCAGGGGGACAGGGGCTAATTCACCCCTCCACTTT

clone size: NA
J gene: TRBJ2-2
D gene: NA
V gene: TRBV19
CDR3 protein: CASSIEDRNTGELFF
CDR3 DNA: TGTGCCAGTAGTATTGAGGACAGGAACACCGGGGAGCTGTTTTTT

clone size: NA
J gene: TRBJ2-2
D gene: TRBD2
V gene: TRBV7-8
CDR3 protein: CASSRLAGGNTGELFF
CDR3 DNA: TGTGCCAGCAGCCGACTAGCGGGGGGGAACACCGGGGAGCTGTTTTTT

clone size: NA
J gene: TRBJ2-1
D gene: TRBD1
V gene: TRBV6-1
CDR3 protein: CASSGDRDRGIDEQFF
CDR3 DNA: TGTGCCAGCAGTGGAGACCGGGACAGGGGAATCGATGAGCAGTTCTTC

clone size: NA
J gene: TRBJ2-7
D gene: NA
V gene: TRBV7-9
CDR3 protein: CASSLTTDTYEQYF
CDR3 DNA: TGTGCCAGCAGCCTAACGACGGACACCTACGAGCAGTACTTC

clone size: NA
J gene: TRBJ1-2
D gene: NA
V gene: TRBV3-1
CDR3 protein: CASSQISTVGYTF
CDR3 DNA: TGTGCCAGCAGCCAAATATCGACGGTCGGCTACACCTTC

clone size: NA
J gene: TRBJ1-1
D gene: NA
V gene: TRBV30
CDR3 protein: CAGEGGFGGEAFF
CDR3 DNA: TGTGCCGGGGAAGGGGGGTTCGGGGGTGAAGCTTTCTTT

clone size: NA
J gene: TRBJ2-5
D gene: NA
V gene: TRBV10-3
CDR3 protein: CAISVLANQETQYF
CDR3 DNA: TGTGCCATCAGTGTCCTAGCGAATCAAGAGACCCAGTACTTC

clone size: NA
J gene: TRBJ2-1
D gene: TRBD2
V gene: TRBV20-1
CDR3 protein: CSARDRGLAGAPRDEQFF
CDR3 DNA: TGCAGTGCTAGAGATCGGGGACTAGCGGGGGCCCCCCGGGATGAGCAGTTCTTC

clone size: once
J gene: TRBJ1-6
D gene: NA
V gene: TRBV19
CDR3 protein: CASRGQLDSPLHF
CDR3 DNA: TGTGCCAGCCGGGGACAACTGGATTCACCCCTCCACTTT

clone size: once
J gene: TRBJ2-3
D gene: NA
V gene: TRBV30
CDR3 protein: CALYFRRAADTQYF
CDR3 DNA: TGTGCCCTATACTTTCGAAGGGCCGCAGATACGCAGTATTTT

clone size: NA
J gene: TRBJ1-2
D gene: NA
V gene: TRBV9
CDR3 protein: CASSVEDSAFYGYTF
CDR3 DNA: TGTGCCAGCAGCGTAGAGGACAGCGCCTTCTATGGCTACACCTTC

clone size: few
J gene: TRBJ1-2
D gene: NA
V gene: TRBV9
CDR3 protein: CASSAGGYGYTF
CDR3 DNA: TGTGCCAGCAGCGCGGGAGGGTATGGCTACACCTTC